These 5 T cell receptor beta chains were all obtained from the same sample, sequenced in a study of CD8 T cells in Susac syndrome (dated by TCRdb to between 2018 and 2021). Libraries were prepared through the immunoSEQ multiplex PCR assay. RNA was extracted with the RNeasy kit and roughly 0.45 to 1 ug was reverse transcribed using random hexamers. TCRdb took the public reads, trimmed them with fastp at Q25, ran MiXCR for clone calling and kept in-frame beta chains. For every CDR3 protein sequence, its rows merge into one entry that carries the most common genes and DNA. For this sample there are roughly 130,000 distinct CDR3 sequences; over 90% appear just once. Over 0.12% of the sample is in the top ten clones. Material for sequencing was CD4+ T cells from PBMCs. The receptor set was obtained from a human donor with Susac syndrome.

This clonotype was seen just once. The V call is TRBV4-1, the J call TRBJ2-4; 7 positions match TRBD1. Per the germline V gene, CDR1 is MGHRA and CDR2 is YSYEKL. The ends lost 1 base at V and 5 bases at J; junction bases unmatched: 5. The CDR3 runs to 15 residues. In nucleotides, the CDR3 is TGCGCCAGCAGCCAAGCCAGGGGGTTCGAAAACATTCAGTACTTC. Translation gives CASSQARGFENIQYF.

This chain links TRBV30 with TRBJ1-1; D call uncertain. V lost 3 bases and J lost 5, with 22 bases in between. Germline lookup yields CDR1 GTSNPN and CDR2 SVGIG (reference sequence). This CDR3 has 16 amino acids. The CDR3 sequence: CAWRGQIGRALTEAFF. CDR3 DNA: TGTGCCTGGAGGGGTCAAATCGGACGGGCGTTAACTGAAGCTTTCTTT.

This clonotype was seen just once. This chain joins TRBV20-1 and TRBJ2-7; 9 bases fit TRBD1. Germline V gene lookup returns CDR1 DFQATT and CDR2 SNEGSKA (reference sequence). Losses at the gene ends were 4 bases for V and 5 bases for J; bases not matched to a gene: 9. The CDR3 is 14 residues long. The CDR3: CSAIKPDRGDEQYF. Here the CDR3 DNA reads TGCAGTGCTATCAAACCGGACAGGGGCGACGAGCAGTACTTC.

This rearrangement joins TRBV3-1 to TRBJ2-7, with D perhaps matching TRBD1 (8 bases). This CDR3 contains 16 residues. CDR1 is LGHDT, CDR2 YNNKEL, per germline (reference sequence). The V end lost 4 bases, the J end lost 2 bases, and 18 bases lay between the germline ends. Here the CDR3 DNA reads TGTGCCAGCAGCCGACAGGGGAGTAGCGGGCCCTACGAGCAGTACTTC. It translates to CASSRQGSSGPYEQYF.

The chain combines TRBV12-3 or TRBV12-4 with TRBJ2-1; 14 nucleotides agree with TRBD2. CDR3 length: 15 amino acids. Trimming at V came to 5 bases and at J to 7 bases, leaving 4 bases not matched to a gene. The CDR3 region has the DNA TGTGCCAGCAGTCGACTAGCGGGAGGGCGTAATGAGCAGTTCTTC. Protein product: CASSRLAGGRNEQFF.